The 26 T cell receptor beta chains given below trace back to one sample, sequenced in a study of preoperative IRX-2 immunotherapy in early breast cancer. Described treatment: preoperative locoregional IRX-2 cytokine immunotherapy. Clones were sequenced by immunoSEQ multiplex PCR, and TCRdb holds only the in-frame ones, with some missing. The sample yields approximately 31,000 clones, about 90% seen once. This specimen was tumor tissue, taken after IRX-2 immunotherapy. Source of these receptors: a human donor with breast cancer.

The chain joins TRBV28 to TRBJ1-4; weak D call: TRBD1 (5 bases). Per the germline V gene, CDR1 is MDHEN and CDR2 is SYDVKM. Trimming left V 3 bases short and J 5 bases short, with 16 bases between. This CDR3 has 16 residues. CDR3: CASSFGLVGGNEKLFF. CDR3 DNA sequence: TGTGCCAGCAGTTTCGGTTTGGTGGGGGGGAATGAAAAACTGTTTTTT.

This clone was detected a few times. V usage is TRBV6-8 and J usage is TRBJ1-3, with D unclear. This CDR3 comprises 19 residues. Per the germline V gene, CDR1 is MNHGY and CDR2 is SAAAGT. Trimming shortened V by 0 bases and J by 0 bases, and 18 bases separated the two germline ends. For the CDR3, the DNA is TGTGCCAGCAGTTACTCGAGCGGGTCCGGCCTCCGCTCTGGAAACACCATATATTTT. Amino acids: CASSYSSGSGLRSGNTIYF.

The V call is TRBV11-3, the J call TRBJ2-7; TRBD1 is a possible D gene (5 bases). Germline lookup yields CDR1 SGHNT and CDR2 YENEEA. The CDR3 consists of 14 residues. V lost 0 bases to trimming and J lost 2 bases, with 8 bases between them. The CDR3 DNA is TGTGCCAGCAGCTTAGACCACAGGCCCTACGAGCAGTACGTC. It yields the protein CASSLDHRPYEQYV.

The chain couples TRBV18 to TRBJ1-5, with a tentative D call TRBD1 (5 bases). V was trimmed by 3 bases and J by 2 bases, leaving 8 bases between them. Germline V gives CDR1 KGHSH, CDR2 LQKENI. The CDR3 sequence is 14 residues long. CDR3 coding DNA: TGTGCCAGCTCACCGGGGGGGGGCAATCAGCCCCAGCATTTT. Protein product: CASSPGGGNQPQHF. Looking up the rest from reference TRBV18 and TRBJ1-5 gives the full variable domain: NAGVMQNPRHLVRRRGQEARLRCSPMKGHSHVYWYRQLPEEGLKFMVYLQKENIIDESGMPKERFSAEFPKEGPSILRIQQVVRGDSAAYFCASSPGGGNQPQHFGDGTRLSIL.

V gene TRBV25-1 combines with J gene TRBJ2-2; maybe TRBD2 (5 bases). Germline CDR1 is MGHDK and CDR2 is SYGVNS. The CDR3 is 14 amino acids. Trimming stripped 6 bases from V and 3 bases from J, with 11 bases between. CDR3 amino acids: CASRRAGDTGELFF. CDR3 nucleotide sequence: TGTGCCAGCAGGAGGGCCGGGGACACCGGGGAGCTGTTTTTT. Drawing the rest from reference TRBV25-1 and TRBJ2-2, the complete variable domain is EADIYQTPRYLVIGTGKKITLECSQTMGHDKMYWYQQDPGMELHLIHYSYGVNSTEKGDLSSESTVSRIRTEHFPLTLESARPSHTSQYLCASRRAGDTGELFFGEGSRLTVL.

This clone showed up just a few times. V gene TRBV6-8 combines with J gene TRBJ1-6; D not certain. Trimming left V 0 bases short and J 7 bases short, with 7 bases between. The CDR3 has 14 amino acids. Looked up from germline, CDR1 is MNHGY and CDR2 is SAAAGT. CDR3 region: CASSYSQGNSPLHF. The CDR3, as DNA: TGTGCCAGCAGTTACTCCCAAGGGAATTCACCCCTCCACTTT.

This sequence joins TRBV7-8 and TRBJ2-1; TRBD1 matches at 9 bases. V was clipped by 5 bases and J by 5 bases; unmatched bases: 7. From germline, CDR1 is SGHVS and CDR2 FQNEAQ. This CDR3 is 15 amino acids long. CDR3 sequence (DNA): TGTGCCAGCAGCCGAACCGGGACAGGGAACAATGAGCAGTTCTTC. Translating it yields CASSRTGTGNNEQFF.

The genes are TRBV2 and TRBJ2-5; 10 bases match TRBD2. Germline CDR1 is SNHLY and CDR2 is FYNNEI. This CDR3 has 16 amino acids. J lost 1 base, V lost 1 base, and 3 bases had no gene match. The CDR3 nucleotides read TGTGCCAGCAGTGAAGAATCTAGCGGGGGCCAAGAGACCCAGTACTTC. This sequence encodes CASSEESSGGQETQYF.

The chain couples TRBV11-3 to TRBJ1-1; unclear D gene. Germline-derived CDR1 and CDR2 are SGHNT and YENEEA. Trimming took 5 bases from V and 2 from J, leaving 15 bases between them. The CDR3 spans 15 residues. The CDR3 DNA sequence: TGTGCCAGCAGCCAATTAGGTACGGAAAACACTGAAGCTTTCTTT. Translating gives CASSQLGTENTEAFF.

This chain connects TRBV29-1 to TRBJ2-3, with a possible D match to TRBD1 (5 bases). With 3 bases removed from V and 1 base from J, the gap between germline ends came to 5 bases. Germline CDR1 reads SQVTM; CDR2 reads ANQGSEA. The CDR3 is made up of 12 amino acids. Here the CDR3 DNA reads TGCAGCGTTGACAGGGGCACAGATACGCAGTATTTT. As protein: CSVDRGTDTQYF.

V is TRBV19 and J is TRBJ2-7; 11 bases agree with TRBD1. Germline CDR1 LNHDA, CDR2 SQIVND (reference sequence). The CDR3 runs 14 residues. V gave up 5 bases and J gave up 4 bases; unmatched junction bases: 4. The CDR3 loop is CASSQDRGRYEQYF. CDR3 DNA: TGTGCCAGTAGTCAGGACAGGGGGCGTTACGAGCAGTACTTC. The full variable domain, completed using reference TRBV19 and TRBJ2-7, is DGGITQSPKYLFRKEGQNVTLSCEQNLNHDAMYWYRQDPGQGLRLIYYSQIVNDFQKGDIAEGYSVSREKKESFPLTVTSAQKNPTAFYLCASSQDRGRYEQYFGPGTRLTVT.

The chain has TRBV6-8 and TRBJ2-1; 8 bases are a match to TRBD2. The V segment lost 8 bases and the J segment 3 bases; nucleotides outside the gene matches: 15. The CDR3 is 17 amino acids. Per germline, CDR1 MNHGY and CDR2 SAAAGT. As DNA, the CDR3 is TGTGCCAGCGAGTGGGGGGTTAGCGGGACGGGCTACAATGAGCAGTTCTTC. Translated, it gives CASEWGVSGTGYNEQFF.

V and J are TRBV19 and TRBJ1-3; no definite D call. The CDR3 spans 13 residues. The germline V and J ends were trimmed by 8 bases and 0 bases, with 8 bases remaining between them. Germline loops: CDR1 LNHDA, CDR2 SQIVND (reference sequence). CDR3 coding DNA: TGTGCCAGTGCCACGAGCTCTGGAAACACCATATATTTT. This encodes CASATSSGNTIYF.

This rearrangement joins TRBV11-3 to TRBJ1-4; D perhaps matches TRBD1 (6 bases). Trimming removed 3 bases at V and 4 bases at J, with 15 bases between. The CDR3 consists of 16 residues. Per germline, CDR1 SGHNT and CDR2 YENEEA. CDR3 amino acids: CASSLYGTSLNEKLFF. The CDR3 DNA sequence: TGTGCCAGCAGCTTGTACGGGACATCCCTTAATGAAAAACTGTTTTTT.

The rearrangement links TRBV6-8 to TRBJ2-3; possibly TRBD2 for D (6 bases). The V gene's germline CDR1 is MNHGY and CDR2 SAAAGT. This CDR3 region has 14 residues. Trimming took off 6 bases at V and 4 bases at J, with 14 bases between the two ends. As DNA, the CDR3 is TGTGCCAGCAGAACGGGGGATAGATCAGATACGCAGTATTTT. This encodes CASRTGDRSDTQYF.

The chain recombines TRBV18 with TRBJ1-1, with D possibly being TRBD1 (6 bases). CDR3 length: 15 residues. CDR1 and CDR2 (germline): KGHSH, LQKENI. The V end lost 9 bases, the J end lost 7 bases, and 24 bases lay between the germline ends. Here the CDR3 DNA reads TGTGCCAGTTCAGAAACACTGGTCCAGGGGAATGAAGCTTTCTTT. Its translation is CASSETLVQGNEAFF.

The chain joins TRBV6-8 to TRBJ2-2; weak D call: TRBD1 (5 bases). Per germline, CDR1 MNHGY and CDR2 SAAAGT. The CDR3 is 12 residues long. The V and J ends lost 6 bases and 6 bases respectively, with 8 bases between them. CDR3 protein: CASRTDPGELFF. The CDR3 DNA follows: TGTGCCAGCAGGACAGATCCCGGGGAGCTGTTTTTT.

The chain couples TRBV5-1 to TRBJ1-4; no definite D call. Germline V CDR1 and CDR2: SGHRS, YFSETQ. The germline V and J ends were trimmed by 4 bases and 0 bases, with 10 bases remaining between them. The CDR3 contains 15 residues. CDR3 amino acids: CASSAGRPTNEKLFF. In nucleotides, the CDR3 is TGCGCCAGCAGCGCTGGCAGGCCAACTAATGAAAAACTGTTTTTT. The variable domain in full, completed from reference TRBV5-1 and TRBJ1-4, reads KAGVTQTPRYLIKTRGQQVTLSCSPISGHRSVSWYQQTPGQGLQFLFEYFSETQRNKGNFPGRFSGRQFSNSRSEMNVSTLELGDSALYLCASSAGRPTNEKLFFGSGTQLSVL.

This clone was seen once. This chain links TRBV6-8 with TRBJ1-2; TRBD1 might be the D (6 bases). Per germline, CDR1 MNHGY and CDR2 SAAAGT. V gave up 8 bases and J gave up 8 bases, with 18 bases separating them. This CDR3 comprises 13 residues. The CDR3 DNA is TGTGCCAGCGGCCCCACGGGGGGCCGGGGCTACACCTTC. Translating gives CASGPTGGRGYTF.

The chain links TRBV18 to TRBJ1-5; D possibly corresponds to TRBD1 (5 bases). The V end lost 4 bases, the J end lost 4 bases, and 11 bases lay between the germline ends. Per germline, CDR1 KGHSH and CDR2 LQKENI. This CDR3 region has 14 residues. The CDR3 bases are TGTGCCAGCTCACGTTCTGGGGCGAATCAGCCCCAGCATTTT. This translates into CASSRSGANQPQHF. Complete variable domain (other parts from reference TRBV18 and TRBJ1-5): NAGVMQNPRHLVRRRGQEARLRCSPMKGHSHVYWYRQLPEEGLKFMVYLQKENIIDESGMPKERFSAEFPKEGPSILRIQQVVRGDSAAYFCASSRSGANQPQHFGDGTRLSIL.

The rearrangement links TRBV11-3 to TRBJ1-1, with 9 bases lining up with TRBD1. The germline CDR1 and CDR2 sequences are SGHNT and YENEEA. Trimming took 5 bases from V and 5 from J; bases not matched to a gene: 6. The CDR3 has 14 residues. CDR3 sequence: CASSTGTGRTEAFF. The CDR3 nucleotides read TGTGCCAGCAGCACCGGGACAGGGAGGACTGAAGCTTTCTTT.

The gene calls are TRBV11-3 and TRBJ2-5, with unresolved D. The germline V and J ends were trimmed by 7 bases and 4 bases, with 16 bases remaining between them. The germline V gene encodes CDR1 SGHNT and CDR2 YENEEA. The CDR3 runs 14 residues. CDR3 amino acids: CASTLLYRRETQYF. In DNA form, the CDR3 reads TGTGCCAGCACCCTCCTGTACCGAAGAGAGACCCAGTACTTC.

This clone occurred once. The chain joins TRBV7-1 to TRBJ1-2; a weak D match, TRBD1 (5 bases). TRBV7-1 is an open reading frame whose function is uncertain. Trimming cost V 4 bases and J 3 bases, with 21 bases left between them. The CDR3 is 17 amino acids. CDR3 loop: CASSLEAGASPDYGYTF. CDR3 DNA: TGTGCCAGCAGCTTAGAAGCCGGGGCGAGCCCCGACTATGGCTACACCTTC.

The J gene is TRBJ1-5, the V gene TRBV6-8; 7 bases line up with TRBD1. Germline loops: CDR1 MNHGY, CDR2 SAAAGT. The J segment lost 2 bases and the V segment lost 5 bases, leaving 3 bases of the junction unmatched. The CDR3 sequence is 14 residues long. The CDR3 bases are TGTGCCAGCAGTAGACAGGGTGGCAATCAGCCCCAGCATTTT. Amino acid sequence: CASSRQGGNQPQHF.

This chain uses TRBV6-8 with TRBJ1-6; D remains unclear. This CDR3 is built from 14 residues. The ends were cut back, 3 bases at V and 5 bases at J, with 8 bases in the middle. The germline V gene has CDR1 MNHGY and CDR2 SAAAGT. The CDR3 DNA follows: TGTGCCAGCAGTTATTTCGGGGATAATTCACCCCTCCACTTT. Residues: CASSYFGDNSPLHF.

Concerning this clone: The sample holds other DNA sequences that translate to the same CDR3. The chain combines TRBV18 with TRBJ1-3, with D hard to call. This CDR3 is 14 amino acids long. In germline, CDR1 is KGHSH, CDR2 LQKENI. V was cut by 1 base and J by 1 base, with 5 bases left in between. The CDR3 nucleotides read TGTGCCAGCTCACCACAAGGTTCTGGAAACACCATATATTTT. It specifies CASSPQGSGNTIYF. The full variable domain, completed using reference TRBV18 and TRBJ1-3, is NAGVMQNPRHLVRRRGQEARLRCSPMKGHSHVYWYRQLPEEGLKFMVYLQKENIIDESGMPKERFSAEFPKEGPSILRIQQVVRGDSAAYFCASSPQGSGNTIYFGEGSWLTVV.